Listed below are T cell receptor beta chains from one sample, sequenced in a study of cytomegalovirus exposure and HLA in healthy donors. Sequencing used immunoSEQ multiplex PCR; TCRdb keeps in-frame clones, though not all of them. The repertoire has about 150,000 clones, 79% of them found once; the top ten carry roughly 6.7%. The sequenced sample consisted of PBMCs. These receptor sequences come from a woman aged 40 to 55 in good health and CMV-seropositive. Each CDR3 is given with its conserved first and last residue. The D gene is left open where the match is weak. Rows give clone size only sometimes, using once, few, many, or a class for an expanded clone.

TRBJ2-7 | TRBV30 | once | . | TGTGCCTGGAATGGGAGGACTACCGCTAAACGCTCCTACGAGCAGTACTTC | CAWNGRTTAKRSYEQYF
TRBJ2-1 | TRBV21-1 | . | . | TGTGCCAGCAGCAAAGATAGGAATAGTCAGGGGTACAATGAGCAGTTCTTC | CASSKDRNSQGYNEQFF
TRBJ1-1 | TRBV29-1 | . | TRBD1 | TGCAGCGTTGAGGTCGGACAGGGCGTCGCTGAAGCTTTCTTT | CSVEVGQGVAEAFF
TRBJ2-3 | TRBV6-5 | . | TRBD2 | TGTGCCAGCAGTCCCTCAGCGGGAGGCACAGATACGCAGTATTTT | CASSPSAGGTDTQYF
TRBJ1-5 | TRBV5-1 | . | TRBD1 | TGCGCCAGCAGCCTCGAGGGGGCAGGAGATCAGCCCCAGCATTTT | CASSLEGAGDQPQHF
TRBJ2-1 | TRBV7-3 | . | . | TGTGCCAGCAGCCCCGACAGTCCCAATGAGCAGTTCTTC | CASSPDSPNEQFF
TRBJ2-2 | TRBV10-3 | . | TRBD2 | TGTGCCATCAGTAGTAGCGGGGGGGAGAGCACCGGGGAGCTGTTTTTT | CAISSSGGESTGELFF
TRBJ1-1 | TRBV10-3 | few | TRBD1 | TGTGCCATCAGTTATGGACAGGAGAACACTGAAGCTTTCTTT | CAISYGQENTEAFF
TRBJ1-1 | TRBV7-9 | . | . | TGTGCCAGCAGCGCGGGGCCTCATACGAACACTGAAGCTTTCTTT | CASSAGPHTNTEAFF
TRBJ1-2 | TRBV25-1 | . | . | TGTGCCAGCAGTGAAACAGGCAGGGGTCATGGCTACACCTTC | CASSETGRGHGYTF
TRBJ2-7 | TRBV19 | . | TRBD1 | TGTGCCAGTGCCCGGCCGGGACAGAGCTACGAGCAGTACTTC | CASARPGQSYEQYF
TRBJ1-6 | TRBV5-4 | . | . | TGTGCCAGCAGCTTGGTCATAGGGGCGGCAAATAATTCACCCCTCCACTTT | CASSLVIGAANNSPLHF
TRBJ1-1 | TRBV19 | . | . | TGTGCCAGTAGTCACAGGGTAGAGAGAATGAACACTGAAGCTTTCTTT | CASSHRVERMNTEAFF
TRBJ2-2 | TRBV23-1 | . | . | TGCGCCAGCAGTCGGGGCAAACCCGGGGAGCTGTTTTTT | CASSRGKPGELFF
TRBJ1-1 | TRBV5-6 | few | . | TGTGCCAGCAGCTCACGGGAAGAAGGTCCGGGGGAAGCTTTCTTT | CASSSREEGPGEAFF
TRBJ1-2 | TRBV6-1 | . | . | TGTGCCAGCAGTGAAGGGGCAGTCCCGACCTATGGCTACACCTTC | CASSEGAVPTYGYTF
TRBJ2-5 | TRBV13 | . | . | TGTGCCAGCAGCCGGGGACTCCTAGAACGGACCCAGTACTTC | CASSRGLLERTQYF
TRBJ2-4 | TRBV4-2 | once | TRBD2 | TGTGCCAGCAGCCCCGGGCAGGGACTAGCGGGAGGGGCTGGAAACATTCAGTACTTC | CASSPGQGLAGGAGNIQYF
TRBJ1-4 | TRBV2 | few | . | TGTGCCACCAAAGGGCTAGCTGAAAAACTGTTTTTT | CATKGLAEKLFF
TRBJ1-2 | TRBV19 | . | . | TGTGCCAGCAGACAGGACTATGGCTACACCTTC | CASRQDYGYTF
TRBJ2-7 | TRBV7-9 | . | TRBD1 | TGTGCCAGCAGCTCATCCGGGACAGGGGGCGGGCAGCAGTACTTC | CASSSSGTGGGQQYF
TRBJ1-4 | TRBV9 | . | . | TGTGCCAGCAGCGTATCCGCAACTAATGAAAAACTGTTTTTT | CASSVSATNEKLFF
TRBJ1-1 | TRBV6-5 | few | . | TGTGCCAGCAGCCCAACAGGGTACCTTGAAGCTTTCTTT | CASSPTGYLEAFF
TRBJ1-2 | TRBV4-1 | few | TRBD1 | TGCGCCAGCAGCCGATTGACAGGGATGAGGTCTAACTATGGCTACACCTTC | CASSRLTGMRSNYGYTF
TRBJ1-1 | TRBV5-1 | . | TRBD1 | TGCGCCAGCGGTTCACAGGGGGCCGATACTGAAGCTTTCTTT | CASGSQGADTEAFF
TRBJ2-2 | TRBV6-5 | . | . | TGTGCCAGCAGTTCCCTTAACACCGGGGAGCTGTTTTTT | CASSSLNTGELFF
TRBJ1-5 | TRBV27 | . | . | TGTGCCAGCAGTTTAACTAGGGGCAATCAGCCCCAGCATTTT | CASSLTRGNQPQHF
TRBJ1-1 | TRBV7-2 | . | . | TGTGCCAGCAGCTTAGTGGGAGGTAGGGCTGAAGCTTTCTTT | CASSLVGGRAEAFF
TRBJ1-3 | TRBV11-2 | . | TRBD1 | TGTGCCAGCAGCTTAAGGGACAGACCTAACTCTGGAAACACCATATATTTT | CASSLRDRPNSGNTIYF
TRBJ2-2 | TRBV9 | few | TRBD1 | TGTGCCAGCAGCGTAGAGACAGGGTCGAACACCGGGGAGCTGTTTTTT | CASSVETGSNTGELFF
TRBJ1-4 | TRBV2 | . | . | TGTGCCAGCAGTGAACCGGGGGTCGAAAAACTGTTTTTT | CASSEPGVEKLFF
TRBJ2-5 | TRBV25-1 | few | . | TGTGCCAGCGTAGGAGGGAAAGTTGGAGAGACCCAGTACTTC | CASVGGKVGETQYF
TRBJ1-1 | TRBV6-1 | . | . | TGTGCCAGCAGTGGAGGGTGGGGGAACACTGAAGCTTTCTTT | CASSGGWGNTEAFF
TRBJ1-1 | TRBV5-4 | . | TRBD1 | TGTGCCAGCAGCCTCTCCCCGGGACAGGGTTTTTTATCGAACACTGAAGCTTTCTTT | CASSLSPGQGFLSNTEAFF
TRBJ2-1 | TRBV10-3 | . | TRBD1 | TGTGCCATCAGTGAGTCGGGACAGGGTTACAATGAGCAGTTCTTC | CAISESGQGYNEQFF
TRBJ1-2 | TRBV2 | many | TRBD1 | TGTGCCAGCAGCCCTCTGACAGGGGGGGACTATGGCTACACCTTC | CASSPLTGGDYGYTF
TRBJ2-1 | TRBV5-1 | few | . | TGCGCCAGCAGCTTGGAAGGGGGAGACTACAATGAGCAGTTCTTC | CASSLEGGDYNEQFF
TRBJ2-3 | TRBV7-3 | . | TRBD1 | TGTGCCAGCAGCTCAACGGGACAGGGGACGCAGTATTTT | CASSSTGQGTQYF
TRBJ2-5 | TRBV5-6 | . | . | TGTGCCAGCAGCTTGGGGGGCATTAACCAAGAGACCCAGTACTTC | CASSLGGINQETQYF
TRBJ2-2 | TRBV2 | . | TRBD2 | TGTGCCAGCCAGGGACTAGCGGGGGGGAACACCGGGGAGCTGTTTTTT | CASQGLAGGNTGELFF
TRBJ2-7 | TRBV5-6 | . | . | TGTGCCAGCAGCTTGATTGGTATAACCTACGAGCAGTACTTC | CASSLIGITYEQYF
TRBJ2-7 | TRBV6-4 | . | . | TGTGCCAGCAGTGGGCAGGGAACCTACGAGCAGTACTTC | CASSGQGTYEQYF
TRBJ1-2 | TRBV19 | . | . | TGTGCCAGTAGTATACCGCAGGGTGGGCACTATGGCTACACCTTC | CASSIPQGGHYGYTF
TRBJ2-3 | TRBV6-1 | . | . | TGTGCCAGCAGTGAAAGGGAATTAGGGGGGGCAGATACGCAGTATTTT | CASSERELGGADTQYF
TRBJ2-3 | TRBV30 | once | . | TGTGCCTGGAGCGGAGCAGTGAGCACAGATACGCAGTATTTT | CAWSGAVSTDTQYF
TRBJ1-2 | TRBV5-1 | . | . | TGCGCCAGCAGCTTCTCTCTTGAGGGGGAGACGGGCTACACCTTC | CASSFSLEGETGYTF
TRBJ2-1 | TRBV5-1 | . | TRBD2 | TGCGCCAGCAGCTTGGAACGGACTAGCGGGGGCCTTAATGAGCAGTTCTTC | CASSLERTSGGLNEQFF
TRBJ2-5 | TRBV5-1 | once | . | TGCGCCAGCAGTTCGCAGGGGACACAAGAGACCCAGTACTTC | CASSSQGTQETQYF
TRBJ2-2 | TRBV28 | . | . | TGTGCCAGCAGTTTAGCGGCGGCGAACACCGGGGAGCTGTTTTTT | CASSLAAANTGELFF
TRBJ1-5 | TRBV6-6 | . | TRBD1 | TGTGCCAGCATTGGACAGGGGGCCAATCAGCCCCAGCATTTT | CASIGQGANQPQHF
TRBJ1-5 | TRBV25-1 | . | . | TGTGCCAGCAGTGGTGCAGGGATGGATCAGCCCCAGCATTTT | CASSGAGMDQPQHF
TRBJ1-4 | TRBV5-4 | . | . | TGTGCCAGCAGATCCGACACTCACGAAAAACTGTTTTTT | CASRSDTHEKLFF
TRBJ2-2 | TRBV18 | . | . | TGTGCCAGCTCACCGGTGGACAGAAACACCGGGGAGCTGTTTTTT | CASSPVDRNTGELFF
TRBJ2-2 | TRBV7-3 | once | TRBD2 | TGTGCCAGCAGCTCGGGACTAGCGGGGATTGCGAACACCGGGGAGCTGTTTTTT | CASSSGLAGIANTGELFF